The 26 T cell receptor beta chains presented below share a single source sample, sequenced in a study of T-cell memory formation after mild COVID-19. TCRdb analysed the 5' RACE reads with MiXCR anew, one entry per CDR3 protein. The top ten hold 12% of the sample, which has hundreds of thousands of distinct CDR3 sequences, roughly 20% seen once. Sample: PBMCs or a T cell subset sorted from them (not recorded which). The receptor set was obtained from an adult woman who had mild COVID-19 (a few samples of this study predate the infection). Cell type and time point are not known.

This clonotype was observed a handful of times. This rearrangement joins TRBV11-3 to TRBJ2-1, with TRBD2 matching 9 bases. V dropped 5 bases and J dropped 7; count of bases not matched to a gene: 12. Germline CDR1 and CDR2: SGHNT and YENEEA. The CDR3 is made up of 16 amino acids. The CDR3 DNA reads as TGTGCCAGCAGCGTTGAGGGGCTAGCGGGATGGAATGAGCAGTTCTTC. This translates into CASSVEGLAGWNEQFF.

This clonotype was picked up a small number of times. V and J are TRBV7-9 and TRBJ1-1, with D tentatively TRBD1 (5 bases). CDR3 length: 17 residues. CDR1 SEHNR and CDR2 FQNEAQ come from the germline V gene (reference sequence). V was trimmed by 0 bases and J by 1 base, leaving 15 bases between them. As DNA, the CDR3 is TGTGCCAGCAGCTTAGCCCTGGACACCAACCAGAACACTGAAGCTTTCTTT. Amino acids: CASSLALDTNQNTEAFF.

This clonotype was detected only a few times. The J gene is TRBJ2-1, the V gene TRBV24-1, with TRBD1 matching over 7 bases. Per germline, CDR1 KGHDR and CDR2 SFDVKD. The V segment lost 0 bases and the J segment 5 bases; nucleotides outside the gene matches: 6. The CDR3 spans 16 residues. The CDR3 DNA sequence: TGTGCCACCAGTGATTTGAGGACAGGTACGGACAATGAGCAGTTCTTC. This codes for CATSDLRTGTDNEQFF.

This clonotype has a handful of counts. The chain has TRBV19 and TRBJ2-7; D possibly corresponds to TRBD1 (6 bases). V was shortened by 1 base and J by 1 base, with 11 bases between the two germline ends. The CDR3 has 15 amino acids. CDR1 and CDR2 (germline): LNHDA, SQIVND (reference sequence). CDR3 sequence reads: CASSIGQAVSYEQYF. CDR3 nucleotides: TGTGCCAGTAGTATAGGACAGGCCGTTTCCTACGAGCAGTACTTC.

DNA of the CDR3: TGTGCCAGCAGCCGTCAGACAGGGGACTATGGCTACACCTTC. It yields the protein CASSRQTGDYGYTF. V and J are TRBV6-2 or TRBV6-3 and TRBJ1-2, with 8 bases that match TRBD1. Trimming cost V 6 bases and J 3 bases; bases outside gene matches: 6. This CDR3 contains 14 residues. Germline V gives CDR1 MNHEY, CDR2 SVGEGT.

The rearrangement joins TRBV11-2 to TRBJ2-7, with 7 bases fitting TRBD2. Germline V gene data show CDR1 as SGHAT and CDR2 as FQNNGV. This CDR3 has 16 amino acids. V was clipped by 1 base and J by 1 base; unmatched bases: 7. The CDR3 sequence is CASSLVPSGLSYEQYF. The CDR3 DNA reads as TGTGCCAGCAGCTTAGTTCCTAGCGGATTATCCTACGAGCAGTACTTC.

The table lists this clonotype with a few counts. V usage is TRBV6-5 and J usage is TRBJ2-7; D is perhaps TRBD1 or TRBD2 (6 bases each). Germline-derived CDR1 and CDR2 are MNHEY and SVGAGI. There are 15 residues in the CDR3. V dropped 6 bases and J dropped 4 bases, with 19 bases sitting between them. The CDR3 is CASSRGGLLGYEQYF. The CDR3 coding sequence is TGTGCCAGCAGCCGAGGGGGACTCCTAGGGTACGAGCAGTACTTC.

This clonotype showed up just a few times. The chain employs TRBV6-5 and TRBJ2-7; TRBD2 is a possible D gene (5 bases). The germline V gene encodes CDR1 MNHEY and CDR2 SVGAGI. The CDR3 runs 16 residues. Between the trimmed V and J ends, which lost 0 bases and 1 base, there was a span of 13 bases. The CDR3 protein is CASSYSAGRGSYEQYF. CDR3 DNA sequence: TGTGCCAGCAGTTACTCGGCCGGACGGGGATCCTACGAGCAGTACTTC.

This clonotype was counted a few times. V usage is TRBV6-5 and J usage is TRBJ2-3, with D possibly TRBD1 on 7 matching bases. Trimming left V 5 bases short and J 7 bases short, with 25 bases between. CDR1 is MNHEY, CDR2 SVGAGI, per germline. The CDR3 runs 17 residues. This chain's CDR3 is CASSSYGGTADMNTQYF. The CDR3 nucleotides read TGTGCCAGCAGTAGCTATGGCGGGACAGCTGACATGAATACGCAGTATTTT.

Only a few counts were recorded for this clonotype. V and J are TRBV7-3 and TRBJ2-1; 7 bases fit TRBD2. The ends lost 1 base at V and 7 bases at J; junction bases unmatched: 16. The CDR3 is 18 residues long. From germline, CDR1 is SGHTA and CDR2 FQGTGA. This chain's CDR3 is CASSLRPRATSSRNEQFF. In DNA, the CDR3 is TGTGCCAGCAGCTTAAGACCCCGGGCGACTAGCAGCAGGAATGAGCAGTTCTTC.

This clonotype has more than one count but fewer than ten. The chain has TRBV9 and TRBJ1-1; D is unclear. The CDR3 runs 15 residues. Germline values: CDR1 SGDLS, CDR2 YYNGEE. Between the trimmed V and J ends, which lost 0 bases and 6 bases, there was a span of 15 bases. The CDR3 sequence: CASSVEAGTLAEAFF. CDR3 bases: TGTGCCAGCAGCGTAGAGGCGGGAACATTGGCTGAAGCTTTCTTT.

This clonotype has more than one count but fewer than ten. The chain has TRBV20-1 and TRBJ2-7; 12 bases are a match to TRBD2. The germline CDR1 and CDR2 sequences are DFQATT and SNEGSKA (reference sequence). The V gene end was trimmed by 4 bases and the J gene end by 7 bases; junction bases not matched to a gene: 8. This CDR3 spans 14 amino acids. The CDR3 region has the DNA TGCAGTGCTACCCGGACTAGCGGGATGGGGGAGCAGTACTTC. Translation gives CSATRTSGMGEQYF.

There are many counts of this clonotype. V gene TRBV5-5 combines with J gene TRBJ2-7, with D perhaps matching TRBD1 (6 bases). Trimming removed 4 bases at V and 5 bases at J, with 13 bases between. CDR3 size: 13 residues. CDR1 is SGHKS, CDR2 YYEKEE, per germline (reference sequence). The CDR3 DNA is TGTGCCAGCAGCGACAGGATCGGGAACGAGCAGTACTTC. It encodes CASSDRIGNEQYF.

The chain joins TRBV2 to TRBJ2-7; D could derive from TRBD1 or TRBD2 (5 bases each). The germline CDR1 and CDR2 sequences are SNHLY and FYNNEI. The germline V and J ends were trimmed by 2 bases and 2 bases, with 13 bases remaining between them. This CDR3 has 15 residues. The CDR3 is CASSESRDGAYEQYF. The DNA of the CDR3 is TGTGCCAGCAGTGAATCCCGGGACGGAGCCTACGAGCAGTACTTC.

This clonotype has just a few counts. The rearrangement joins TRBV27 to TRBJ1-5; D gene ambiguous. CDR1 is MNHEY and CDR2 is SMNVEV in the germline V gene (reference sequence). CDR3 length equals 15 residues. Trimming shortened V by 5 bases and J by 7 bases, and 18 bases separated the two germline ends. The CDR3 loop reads CASSPLVGEIQPQHF. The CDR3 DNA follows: TGTGCCAGCAGTCCTCTGGTTGGGGAGATCCAGCCCCAGCATTTT.

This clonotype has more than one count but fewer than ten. CDR3 protein: CATYGVTGYTF. Here the CDR3 DNA reads TGTGCCACCTATGGGGTGACTGGCTACACCTTC. The chain is built from TRBV24-1 and TRBJ1-2, with D uncertain. Germline V lookup: CDR1 KGHDR, CDR2 SFDVKD. The CDR3 covers 11 residues. V lost 9 bases, J lost 7 bases, and 11 bases lay in between.

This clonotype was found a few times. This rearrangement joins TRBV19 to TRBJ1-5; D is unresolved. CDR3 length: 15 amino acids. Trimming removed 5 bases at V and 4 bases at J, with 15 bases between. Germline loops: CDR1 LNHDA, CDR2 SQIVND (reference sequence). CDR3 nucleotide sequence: TGTGCCAGTAGTTTAGTGGACGCGGGAAATCAGCCCCAGCATTTT. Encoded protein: CASSLVDAGNQPQHF.

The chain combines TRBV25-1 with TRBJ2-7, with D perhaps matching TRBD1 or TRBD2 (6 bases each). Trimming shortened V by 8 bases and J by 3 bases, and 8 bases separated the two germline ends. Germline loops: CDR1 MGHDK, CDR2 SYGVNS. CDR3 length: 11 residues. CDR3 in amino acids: CASEGGYEQYF. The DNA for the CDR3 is TGTGCCAGCGAGGGGGGCTACGAGCAGTACTTC.

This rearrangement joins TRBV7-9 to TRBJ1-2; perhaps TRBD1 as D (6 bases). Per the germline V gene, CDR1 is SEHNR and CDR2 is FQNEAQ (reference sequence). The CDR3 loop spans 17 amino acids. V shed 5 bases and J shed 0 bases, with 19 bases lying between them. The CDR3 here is CASSPPLLRTANYGYTF. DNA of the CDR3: TGTGCCAGCAGCCCCCCCTTGCTCCGGACAGCTAACTATGGCTACACCTTC.

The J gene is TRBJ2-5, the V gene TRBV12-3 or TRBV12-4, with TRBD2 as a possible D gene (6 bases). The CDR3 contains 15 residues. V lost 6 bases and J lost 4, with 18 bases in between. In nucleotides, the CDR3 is TGTGCCAGCAGCTTGGGAGCGGGTCGCGGAGAGACCCAGTACTTC. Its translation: CASSLGAGRGETQYF.

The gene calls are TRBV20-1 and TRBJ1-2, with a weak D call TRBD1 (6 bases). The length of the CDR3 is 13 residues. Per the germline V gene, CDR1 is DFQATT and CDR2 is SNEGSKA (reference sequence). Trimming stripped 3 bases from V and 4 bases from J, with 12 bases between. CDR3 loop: CSASYRATYGYTF. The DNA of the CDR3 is TGCAGTGCTAGTTACAGGGCAACCTATGGCTACACCTTC.

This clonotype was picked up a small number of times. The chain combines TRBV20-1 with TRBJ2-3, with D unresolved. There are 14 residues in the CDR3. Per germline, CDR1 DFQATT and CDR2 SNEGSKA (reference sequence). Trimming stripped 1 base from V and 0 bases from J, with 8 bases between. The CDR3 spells CSARVGASTDTQYF. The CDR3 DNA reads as TGCAGTGCTAGAGTAGGAGCTAGCACAGATACGCAGTATTTT.

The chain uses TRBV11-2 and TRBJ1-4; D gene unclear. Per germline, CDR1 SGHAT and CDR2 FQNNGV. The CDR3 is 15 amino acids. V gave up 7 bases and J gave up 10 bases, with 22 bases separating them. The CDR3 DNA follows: TGTGCCAGCACCATACAACGGGCAGAGAAGGGAAAACTGTTTTTT. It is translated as CASTIQRAEKGKLFF.

CDR3 in DNA: TGTGCCAGCAGCTCCATGGACAGGGACGGCTACACCTTC. Translated, it gives CASSSMDRDGYTF. The chain uses TRBV7-9 and TRBJ1-2; 8 bases fit TRBD1. Losses at the gene ends were 4 bases for V and 8 bases for J; bases not matched to a gene: 6. This CDR3 region has 13 residues. Germline-derived CDR1 and CDR2 are SEHNR and FQNEAQ (reference sequence).

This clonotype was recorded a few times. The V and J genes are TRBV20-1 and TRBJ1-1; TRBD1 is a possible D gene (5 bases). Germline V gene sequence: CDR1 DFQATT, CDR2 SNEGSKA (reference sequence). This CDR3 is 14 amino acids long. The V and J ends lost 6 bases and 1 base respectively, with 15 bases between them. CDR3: CSAARDAGNTEAFF. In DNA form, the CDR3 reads TGCAGTGCGGCTAGGGACGCAGGGAACACTGAAGCTTTCTTT.

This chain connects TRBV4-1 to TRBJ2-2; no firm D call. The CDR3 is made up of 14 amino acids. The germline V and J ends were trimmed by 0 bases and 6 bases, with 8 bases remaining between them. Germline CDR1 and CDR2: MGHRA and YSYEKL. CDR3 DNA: TGCGCCAGCAGCCAAGATCATAGGGCCGGGGAGCTGTTTTTT. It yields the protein CASSQDHRAGELFF.